This TCR beta chain was captured in a study of monozygotic twins with inflammatory bowel disease (dated by TCRdb to between 2018 and 2021). With regard to the full study: The complete study included about 30 monozygotic twin pairs: 19 IBD-discordant Danish pairs and nine German pairs, of which four were IBD-concordant and five were IBD-discordant. Within discordant pairs, disease-associated traits were sought mainly by comparing IBD patients with their genetically identical healthy co-twins. Each individual had, on average, about 151 000 unique TCRalpha sequences and 181 000 unique TCRbeta sequences available for analysis. General findings and caveats noted by the study authors: The results gave no support for a single strong signal or clonotype linked to IBD. TCRbeta repertoire diversity, by inverse Simpson index, was decreased in IBD patients compared with their healthy co-twins. Concordant and discordant twins showed no difference in repertoire similarity, possibly because of limited statistical power. The analysis was unable to tell different T cell subtypes apart. Fewer clonotypes were shared with other individuals by IBD patients than by healthy twins, most markedly in patients showing signs of disease activity. Differing immunosuppressive treatments among patients may have added background noise and inter-individual variability to the repertoires.

CDR1 and CDR2, looked up from the germline V gene, are SGHTA and FQGTGA. The CDR3 spans 17 residues, from the cysteine through the phenylalanine. Only the protein is on record. The library was produced with 5' RACE. The input for every TCR library was around 3,600 ng of total RNA. For each sample, cDNA was synthesized in eight separate reactions using SMARTScribe reverse transcriptase. During cDNA synthesis, template switching was used to introduce unique molecular identifiers that contained a 6-nucleotide sample barcode. Amplification of TCRalpha and TCRbeta cDNA involved two nested PCRs of 16 and 9 cycles, and each PCR was followed by bead purification. Before amplification, the cDNA was both treated with uracil DNA-glycosylase and purified with the QIAquick PCR purification kit. The second PCR was the step at which Illumina TruSeq-compatible adapters and sample-specific barcodes were added. TapeStation and Qubit were used to check library quality and concentration, and roughly 4.6 ng of each library was pooled. The pooled libraries were sequenced with 2 x 100 bp reads and custom sequencing primers on an Illumina HiSeq2500 single-index Rapid Run. As for how the authors treated the data: MiGEC version 1.2.6 was used for UMI-based consensus assembly to correct PCR and sequencing errors. MiXCR version 2.1.1 handled V(D)J alignment, clonotype assembly and CDR3 extraction. To normalise gene usage, clonotype sharing and MAIT/NKT TCR abundance, the analysis used the top 1000, 10 000 and 20 000 clonotypes per sample. After downsampling to 27 000 UMIs, diversity was calculated as the inverse Simpson index using the vegan R package. Statistical testing used paired Mann-Whitney U tests on the discordant twin pairs and applied Benjamini-Hochberg correction for multiple testing. Each CDR3 protein sequence appears as one entry after TCRdb reprocessed the reads, and no DNA is included. TCRdb, not the original authors, processed these V and J calls. This sample's table contains approximately 400,000 distinct CDR3 sequences. In total, the top ten clones hold 2% to 2.5% of the sample.

From each donor, a roughly 2.5 ml peripheral blood sample was collected into PAXgene tubes and stored at -80 degrees C. Without T cell sorting, total RNA was isolated from whole blood using the PAXgene blood miRNA kit on an automated QIAcube. Deep TCRalpha and TCRbeta repertoire profiling with unique molecular barcoding was performed on peripheral blood of monozygotic twin pairs concordant or discordant for inflammatory bowel disease. For every twin pair, smoking habits were documented, and each individual was categorised as a current, former or never smoker. Of note for this clonotype: Its antigen target is currently unknown.

The rearrangement joined TRBV7-3 to TRBJ2-2; TCRdb's D call, TRBD2, is unchecked because there is no DNA. The source is a human donor with ulcerative colitis or Crohn's disease, or a healthy co-twin of an affected twin (not recorded which). Sequencing was carried out using blood. CDR3 region: CASSLTLAGANTGELFF.